This T cell receptor beta chain emerged from a study of blood T cells in healthy people across ages. Notes on the study in general: Diversity estimates drawn from one million T cells were deemed underestimates. The long-lived group displayed more naive CD4+ cells, plus higher diversity, than the aged donors did.

As regards this clonotype: Its antigen remains unidentified.

PCR was performed a second time for about 7 to 12 cycles using a sample-barcoded 5' primer and a J-beta primer mix. A single record per CDR3 protein comes from TCRdb applying MiXCR to the 5' RACE reads. The sample lists fewer than 1.5 million distinct CDR3 sequences; roughly 40% were seen once. The clonotype was recovered from a woman between 18 and 30 years old in good health. The sequenced sample consisted of blood.

The CDR3 DNA is TGTGCCAGCAGTTACGGCCCCGCGGCAACTAATGAAAAACTGTTTTTT. It yields the protein CASSYGPAATNEKLFF. The chain joins TRBV6-5 to TRBJ1-4; D not resolved. The length of the CDR3 is 16 residues. Trimming removed 2 bases at V and 0 bases at J, with 10 bases between. Germline V gene data show CDR1 as MNHEY and CDR2 as SVGAGI.